The clone carrying this T cell receptor beta chain was recorded only once. Profiled with immunoSEQ multiplex PCR; TCRdb holds only in-frame clones, not every one. The profile shows about 260,000 clones, nearly 90% of them singletons. The germline V gene has CDR1 SGHNT and CDR2 YENEEA. The CDR3 length is 17 residues. Unmatched junction bases numbered 9, after V lost 3 bases and J lost 2 bases. These data originate in a study of blood T cell repertoires in COVID-19. For the study at large: PBMCs, B-cell-depleted T cells, or T cells provided the cDNA or gDNA that made up the material.

The sequence was obtained from a human donor in a cohort sampled during active COVID-19. The chain couples TRBV11-3 to TRBJ2-3; 9 bases line up with TRBD2. The sequencing input was peripheral blood. DNA of the CDR3: TGTGCCAGCAGCTTTAGTTGGGCGGGGGGGATCACAGATACGCAGTATTTT. This translates into CASSFSWAGGITDTQYF.